The 10 T cell receptor beta chains listed next were all sequenced from one sample in a study of cytomegalovirus exposure and HLA in healthy donors. The PCR had 60 Vbeta and 13 Jbeta primers. Using immunoSEQ multiplex PCR, the repertoire was profiled, and TCRdb retains in-frame clones only, with some absent. The sample includes approximately 140,000 clones, about three quarters seen only once; the top ten take roughly 1.2%. Input material: PBMCs. The origin of the receptors is a male donor in good health and CMV-seropositive.

The chain joins TRBV6-1 to TRBJ1-3, with D uncertain. The CDR3 covers 11 residues. The ends were cut back, 8 bases at V and 3 bases at J, with 5 bases in the middle. Germline lookup yields CDR1 MNHNS and CDR2 SASEGT. CDR3 in DNA: TGTGCCAGCTCGTATGGAAACACCATATATTTT. Translation gives CASSYGNTIYF.

The chain carries TRBV5-6 and TRBJ2-5, with D tentatively TRBD2 (5 bases). V gave up 0 bases and J gave up 7 bases, with 16 bases separating them. The germline CDR1 and CDR2 sequences are SGHDT and YYEEEE. The CDR3 runs 15 residues. Written as DNA, the CDR3 is TGTGCCAGCAGCTTGGCGTTTGGCGCGGGCGCGACCCAGTACTTC. Amino acids: CASSLAFGAGATQYF.

V is TRBV11-1 and J is TRBJ2-5, with D perhaps TRBD2 (5 bases). Germline assignment: CDR1 SGHAT and CDR2 FQDESV (reference sequence). The length of the CDR3 is 13 residues. V lost 5 bases, J lost 5 bases, and 12 bases lay in between. The CDR3 is CASSRLSGETQYF. CDR3 nucleotides: TGTGCCAGCAGCCGGCTTTCGGGGGAGACCCAGTACTTC.

To note about this clone: Mismatch with germline at one junction end may stem from a read error. The V call is TRBV7-8, the J call TRBJ1-4, with TRBD1 as a possible D gene (5 bases). The germline CDR1 and CDR2 sequences are SGHVS and FQNEAQ. The CDR3 length is 12 residues. CDR3 in DNA: TGTGCCAGCAGCAGGGGAAATGAAAAACTGCTTTTT. It is translated as CASSRGNEKLLF.

The rearrangement joins TRBV7-8 to TRBJ2-1, with D possibly matching TRBD1 (5 bases). Trimming left V 5 bases short and J 7 bases short, with 21 bases between. CDR3 length equals 16 residues. CDR1 and CDR2 from the germline V gene are SGHVS and FQNEAQ. CDR3 nucleotide sequence: TGTGCCAGCAGCACCTATGGGGCCCAGCGTGGGAATGAGCAGTTCTTC. This encodes CASSTYGAQRGNEQFF.

The gene calls are TRBV7-8 and TRBJ2-5; 8 positions agree with TRBD1. The last part of the DNA fits TRBJ2-7 better; the J call may be wrong. Germline V CDR1 and CDR2: SGHVS, FQNEAQ. This CDR3 has 17 residues. This CDR3 reads CASSLVGVDRGSYEQYF. DNA of the CDR3: TGTGCCAGCAGCTTAGTGGGGGTCGACAGGGGCTCCTACGAGCAGTACTTC.

The chain links TRBV21-1 to TRBJ2-5; the table calls TRBD2, which could not be checked here. TRBV21-1 is given as a pseudogene. CDR3 length equals 19 residues. CDR3 sequence: CASSKDLVLVGGAGETQYF. The CDR3 coding sequence is TGTGCCAGCAGCAAAGATCTGGTTTTGGTAGGGGGGGCCGGAGAGACCCAGTACTTC.

This chain connects TRBV5-1 to TRBJ2-1; 10 bases are shared with TRBD2. Trimming removed 2 bases from V and 4 bases from J; junction bases left unmatched: 12. The germline V gene has CDR1 SGHRS and CDR2 YFSETQ. The CDR3 covers 18 residues. The CDR3 loop is CASSFQPSGSGMYNEQFF. In nucleotides, the CDR3 is TGCGCCAGCAGCTTTCAGCCTAGCGGGAGTGGGATGTACAATGAGCAGTTCTTC. Full variable domain (outside the CDR3, taken from reference TRBV5-1 and TRBJ2-1): KAGVTQTPRYLIKTRGQQVTLSCSPISGHRSVSWYQQTPGQGLQFLFEYFSETQRNKGNFPGRFSGRQFSNSRSEMNVSTLELGDSALYLCASSFQPSGSGMYNEQFFGPGTRLTVL.

The chain is built from TRBV9 and TRBJ2-1; tentative D call: TRBD2 (6 bases). This CDR3 is 15 amino acids long. Per the germline V gene, CDR1 is SGDLS and CDR2 is YYNGEE. V was cut by 0 bases and J by 6 bases, with 13 bases left in between. The CDR3 region has the DNA TGTGCCAGCAGCGTAGTTGGGACTTCCATCAATGAGCAGTTCTTC. Its protein product is CASSVVGTSINEQFF.

The chain employs TRBV2 and TRBJ2-5; 7 bases match TRBD1. The CDR3 loop spans 17 amino acids. V lost 5 bases to trimming and J lost 2 bases; unmatched junction nucleotides: 14. Looked up from germline, CDR1 is SNHLY and CDR2 is FYNNEI. The CDR3 region has the DNA TGTGCCAGCAGTCCTCTAGGACAGGCGCCCCAACAAGAGACCCAGTACTTC. Translation: CASSPLGQAPQQETQYF.